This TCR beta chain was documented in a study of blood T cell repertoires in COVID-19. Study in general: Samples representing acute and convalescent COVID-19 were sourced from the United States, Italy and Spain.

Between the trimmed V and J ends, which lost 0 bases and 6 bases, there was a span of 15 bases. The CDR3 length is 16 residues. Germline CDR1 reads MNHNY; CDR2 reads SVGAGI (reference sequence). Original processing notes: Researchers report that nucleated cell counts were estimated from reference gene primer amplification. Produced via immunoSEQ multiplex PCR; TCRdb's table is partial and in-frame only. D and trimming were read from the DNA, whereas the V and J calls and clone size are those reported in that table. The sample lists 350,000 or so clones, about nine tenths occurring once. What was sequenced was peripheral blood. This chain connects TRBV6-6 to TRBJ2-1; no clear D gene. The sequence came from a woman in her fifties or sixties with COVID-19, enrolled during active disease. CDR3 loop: CASSYSRQPDRNEQFF. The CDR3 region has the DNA TGTGCCAGCAGTTACTCGAGGCAGCCAGACCGCAATGAGCAGTTCTTC.